A selection of T cell receptor beta chains follows, all from one sample in a study of shared clonotypes between healthy human individuals. Libraries were prepared by immunoSEQ multiplex PCR; TCRdb keeps only in-frame clonotypes and omits some of them. The top ten hold 0.32% of the sample, which has about 380,000 clones, just over 95% seen once. The material sequenced was memory CD8+ T cells sorted from blood. These receptors were collected from a man aged 30-40 years in good health. CDR3s include the opening cysteine and the closing phenylalanine or tryptophan. A D gene is named only where the DNA matches it firmly. The size of a clone is reported for some rows only, either as once, few or many, or as a class for expanded clones.

D gene,V gene,J gene,clone size,CDR3 protein,CDR3 DNA
TRBD2,TRBV9,TRBJ2-5,NA,CASSVSGTGETQYF,TGTGCCAGCAGCGTTAGCGGGACCGGGGAGACCCAGTACTTC
NA,TRBV28,TRBJ2-2,once,CASSFTGQSAGELFF,TGTGCCAGCAGTTTTACGGGTCAATCGGCCGGGGAGCTGTTTTTT
NA,TRBV7-6,TRBJ1-4,NA,CASSPGRLANEKLFF,TGTGCCAGCAGCCCAGGGCGGCTAGCTAATGAAAAACTGTTTTTT
NA,TRBV7-9,TRBJ1-3,NA,CASSLLGASGNTIYF,TGTGCCAGCAGCTTATTGGGGGCCTCTGGAAACACCATATATTTT
NA,TRBV7-9,TRBJ2-5,NA,CASSLWGKETQYF,TGTGCCAGCAGCCTATGGGGGAAAGAGACCCAGTACTTC
NA,TRBV7-9,TRBJ1-1,NA,CASGTGNTEAFF,TGTGCCAGCGGAACAGGTAACACTGAAGCTTTCTTT
TRBD1,TRBV25-1,TRBJ2-5,NA,CASSDPRTGRETQYF,TGTGCCAGCAGTGATCCCCGGACAGGGCGGGAGACCCAGTACTTC
NA,TRBV6-1,TRBJ2-4,NA,CASSIAKNIQYF,TGTGCCAGCAGTATAGCCAAAAACATTCAGTACTTC
NA,TRBV6-1,TRBJ2-7,NA,CASSEVGPYEQYF,TGTGCCAGCAGTGAGGTAGGCCCCTACGAGCAGTACTTC
TRBD1,TRBV28,TRBJ1-5,NA,CASTGGDQPQHF,TGTGCCAGCACAGGGGGGGATCAGCCCCAGCATTTT
TRBD1,TRBV11-2,TRBJ1-1,NA,CASSLPGQAGKAFF,TGTGCCAGCAGCTTACCTGGACAGGCCGGAAAAGCTTTCTTT
TRBD1,TRBV27,TRBJ2-7,NA,CASSSAGTGAYEQYF,TGTGCCAGCAGTAGTGCCGGGACAGGGGCCTACGAGCAGTACTTC
NA,TRBV11-2,TRBJ1-2,NA,CASSTGNYGYTF,TGTGCCAGCAGCACAGGGAACTATGGCTACACCTTC
TRBD1,TRBV19,TRBJ2-7,NA,CATRDRGIEQYF,TGTGCCACCCGGGACAGGGGAATCGAGCAGTACTTC
NA,TRBV28,TRBJ2-2,NA,CASFQSPVNTGELFF,TGTGCCAGCTTCCAGTCCCCTGTGAACACCGGGGAGCTGTTTTTT
NA,TRBV7-9,TRBJ1-5,NA,CASSKGGSNQPQHF,TGTGCCAGCAGCAAAGGGGGGAGCAATCAGCCCCAGCATTTT